This entry lists 17 T cell receptor beta chains sequenced from one sample in a study of CD4+ T cells in melanoma. TCRdb's table, derived via immunoSEQ multiplex PCR, lists solely in-frame clones and lacks some. Among around 6,700 clones listed, about 56% were seen once. Sequenced input: cells from a culture (not recorded whether cultured in vitro). These receptors all stem from a human donor with melanoma.

The gene calls are TRBV6-5 and TRBJ2-3; 8 bases map to TRBD2. Germline values: CDR1 MNHEY, CDR2 SVGAGI. The CDR3 has 14 residues. J gave up 8 bases and V 6 bases, and 10 bases lay outside the gene matches. The DNA of the CDR3 is TGTGCCAGCAGATCGGGGACTAGAGCCTCTACGCAGTATTTT. Residues: CASRSGTRASTQYF.

This clone has just one count. The chain joins TRBV2 to TRBJ2-4; D gene uncertain. The CDR3 is made up of 13 amino acids. Germline V gene sequence: CDR1 SNHLY, CDR2 FYNNEI. Trimming left V 8 bases short and J 0 bases short, with 8 bases between. CDR3 residues: CASLSLAKNIQYF. The CDR3 bases are TGTGCCAGCTTATCATTAGCCAAAAACATTCAGTACTTC.

This clone occurred a few times. The V call is TRBV7-2, the J call TRBJ2-7, with 12 bases matching TRBD2. CDR3 length: 15 amino acids. The junction had 0 bases not matched to a gene; V was cut back by 3 bases and J by 0 bases. CDR1 SGHTA and CDR2 FQGNSA come from the germline V gene. The chain's CDR3 is CASSLTSGGSYEQYF. The CDR3 nucleotides are TGTGCCAGCAGCTTGACTAGCGGGGGCTCCTACGAGCAGTACTTC.

This clone was observed a handful of times. The gene calls are TRBV2 and TRBJ2-1; D is undetermined. From germline, CDR1 is SNHLY and CDR2 FYNNEI. This CDR3 region has 11 residues. With 4 bases removed from V and 7 bases from J, the gap between germline ends came to 5 bases. The DNA of the CDR3 is TGTGCCAGCAGTGCCCGGAATGAGCAGTTCTTC. Translating it yields CASSARNEQFF.

The genes are TRBV14 and TRBJ2-7; D may be TRBD1 (5 bases). The CDR3 extends over 13 amino acids. Germline CDR1 SGHDN, CDR2 FVKESK. Trimming removed 8 bases from V and 7 bases from J, with 18 bases in between. Here the CDR3 DNA reads TGTGCCAGCCGCGGTGGGGCTCCGGGTGAGCAGTACTTC. Its protein product is CASRGGAPGEQYF.

J is TRBJ1-1 and V is TRBV2, with TRBD1 identical over 7 bases. In germline, CDR1 is SNHLY, CDR2 FYNNEI. The junction had 4 bases not matched to a gene; V was cut back by 7 bases and J by 2 bases. The CDR3 has 13 amino acids. The DNA for the CDR3 is TGTGCCAGCAAGGGGACAGCCAACACTGAAGCTTTCTTT. It is translated as CASKGTANTEAFF.

There are a few counts of this clone. CDR3: CSGMGQGSEKLFF. The CDR3, as DNA: TGCAGCGGCATGGGACAGGGTAGCGAAAAACTGTTTTTT. V usage is TRBV29-1 and J usage is TRBJ1-4, with 9 bases that match TRBD1. The CDR3 is 13 residues long. V shed 7 bases and J 8 bases; nucleotides not matched to a gene: 8. Germline V gene data show CDR1 as SQVTM and CDR2 as ANQGSEA.

The genes are TRBV18 and TRBJ2-3; TRBD1 aligns across 7 bases. V was clipped by 3 bases and J by 1 base; unmatched bases: 4. CDR3 length: 15 residues. Germline V gene data show CDR1 as KGHSH and CDR2 as LQKENI. CDR3 in DNA: TGTGCCAGCTCACCGAGCGACAGGGGCACAGATACGCAGTATTTT. Translation gives CASSPSDRGTDTQYF.

This clone has a single count. The chain employs TRBV27 and TRBJ2-2; D is unclear. This CDR3 spans 14 amino acids. Germline-derived CDR1 and CDR2 are MNHEY and SMNVEV (reference sequence). V lost 3 bases and J lost 3, with 8 bases in between. This CDR3 is CASSLGSYTGELFF. The CDR3 nucleotides are TGTGCCAGCAGTTTGGGCTCATACACCGGGGAGCTGTTTTTT.

The chain joins TRBV6-5 to TRBJ1-6; D unclear. CDR1 is MNHEY and CDR2 is SVGAGI in the germline V gene. The CDR3 contains 12 residues. Between the trimmed V and J ends, which lost 7 bases and 7 bases, there was a span of 8 bases. CDR3 protein: CASNSRNSPLHF. The CDR3 coding sequence is TGTGCCAGCAACAGCAGGAATTCACCCCTCCACTTT.

The chain employs TRBV5-1 and TRBJ2-1; 9 nucleotides align to TRBD1. Looked up from germline, CDR1 is SGHRS and CDR2 is YFSETQ. Trimming cost V 3 bases and J 0 bases; bases outside gene matches: 7. The length of the CDR3 is 17 residues. CDR3 loop: CASSSTGGASSYNEQFF. Written as DNA, the CDR3 is TGCGCCAGCAGCTCTACAGGGGGCGCCAGCTCCTACAATGAGCAGTTCTTC.

The rearrangement joins TRBV6-6 to TRBJ1-1; the D gene is possibly TRBD1 (5 bases). Germline CDR1 is MNHNY and CDR2 is SVGAGI (reference sequence). V was clipped by 8 bases and J by 0 bases, with 19 bases between them. This CDR3 contains 16 residues. CDR3 DNA sequence: TGTGCCAGCCATCGGGACGGCCTTTTAATGAACACTGAAGCTTTCTTT. Encoded protein: CASHRDGLLMNTEAFF.

V usage is TRBV4-1 and J usage is TRBJ2-7, with D unresolved. Germline values: CDR1 MGHRA, CDR2 YSYEKL. V lost 1 base, J lost 0 bases, and 10 bases lay in between. The CDR3 is 15 residues long. CDR3: CASSQVNLRSYEQYF. DNA of the CDR3: TGCGCCAGCAGCCAAGTGAACTTACGCTCCTACGAGCAGTACTTC.

This chain connects TRBV6-5 to TRBJ1-4; unclear D gene. V lost 2 bases and J lost 5, with 9 bases in between. Germline assignment: CDR1 MNHEY and CDR2 SVGAGI. This CDR3 is built from 14 residues. The CDR3 is CASSYTLNNEKLFF. DNA for the CDR3: TGTGCCAGCAGTTACACCCTCAACAATGAAAAACTGTTTTTT.

The chain employs TRBV7-3 and TRBJ2-3; 7 bases line up with TRBD1. The germline gives CDR1 SGHTA, CDR2 FQGTGA. The V gene end was trimmed by 5 bases and the J gene end by 4 bases; junction bases not matched to a gene: 6. The CDR3 is 14 amino acids. The CDR3 DNA reads TGTGCCAGCAGCCCCTTAGGGGGCCCAGATACGCAGTATTTT. Amino acids: CASSPLGGPDTQYF.

The table lists this clone with a few counts. The chain is built from TRBV27 and TRBJ2-1; D is ambiguous. The CDR3 extends over 16 amino acids. Germline lookup yields CDR1 MNHEY and CDR2 SMNVEV (reference sequence). V was cut by 5 bases and J by 0 bases, with 14 bases left in between. Here the CDR3 reads CASSAARFASYNEQFF. The DNA for the CDR3 is TGTGCCAGCAGTGCCGCGCGGTTCGCCTCCTACAATGAGCAGTTCTTC.

The chain carries TRBV5-1 and TRBJ2-3, with 11 bases lining up with TRBD1. CDR3 length equals 16 residues. CDR1 is SGHRS, CDR2 YFSETQ, per germline. Trimming removed 4 bases from V and 5 bases from J; junction bases left unmatched: 9. The CDR3: CASSPTGTGGRDTQYF. The CDR3 nucleotides read TGCGCCAGCAGCCCTACCGGGACAGGGGGTAGAGATACGCAGTATTTT. Full variable domain (rest looked up from reference TRBV5-1 and TRBJ2-3): KAGVTQTPRYLIKTRGQQVTLSCSPISGHRSVSWYQQTPGQGLQFLFEYFSETQRNKGNFPGRFSGRQFSNSRSEMNVSTLELGDSALYLCASSPTGTGGRDTQYFGPGTRLTVL.